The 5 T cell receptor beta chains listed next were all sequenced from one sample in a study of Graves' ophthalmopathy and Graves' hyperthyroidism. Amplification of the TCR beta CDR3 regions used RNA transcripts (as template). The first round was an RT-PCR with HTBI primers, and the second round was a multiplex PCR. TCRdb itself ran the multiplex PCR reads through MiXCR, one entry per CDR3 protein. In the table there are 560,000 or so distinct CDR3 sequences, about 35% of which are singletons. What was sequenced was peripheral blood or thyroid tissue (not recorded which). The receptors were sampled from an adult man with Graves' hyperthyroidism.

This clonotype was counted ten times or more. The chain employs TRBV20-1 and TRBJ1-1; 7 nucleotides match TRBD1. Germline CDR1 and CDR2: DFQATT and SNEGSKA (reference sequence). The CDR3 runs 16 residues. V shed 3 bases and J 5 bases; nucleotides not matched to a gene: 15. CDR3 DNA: TGCAGTGCTAGCCCTCTGAACAGGGGTAAAGGGACTGAAGCTTTCTTT. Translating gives CSASPLNRGKGTEAFF.

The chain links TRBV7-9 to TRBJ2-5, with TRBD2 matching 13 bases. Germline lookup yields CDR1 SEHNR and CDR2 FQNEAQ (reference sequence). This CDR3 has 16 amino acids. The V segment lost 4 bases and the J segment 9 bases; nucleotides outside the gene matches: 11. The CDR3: CASSSQMGLAGLAQYF. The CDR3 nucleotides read TGTGCCAGCAGCTCCCAAATGGGACTAGCGGGGCTGGCCCAGTACTTC.

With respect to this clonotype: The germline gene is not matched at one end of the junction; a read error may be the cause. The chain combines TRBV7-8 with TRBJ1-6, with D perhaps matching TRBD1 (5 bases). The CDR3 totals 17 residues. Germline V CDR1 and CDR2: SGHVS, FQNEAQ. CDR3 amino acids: CAGSLGQGLFANSPLHF. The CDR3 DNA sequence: TGCGCCGGCAGCTTAGGGCAGGGATTATTCGCGAATTCACCCCTCCACTTT.

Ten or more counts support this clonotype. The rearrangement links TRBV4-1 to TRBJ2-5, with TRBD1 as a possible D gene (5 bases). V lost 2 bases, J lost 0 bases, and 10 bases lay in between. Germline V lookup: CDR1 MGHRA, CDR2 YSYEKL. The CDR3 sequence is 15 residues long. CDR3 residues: CASSQFVDNQETQYF. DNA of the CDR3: TGCGCCAGCAGCCAATTTGTGGACAACCAAGAGACCCAGTACTTC.

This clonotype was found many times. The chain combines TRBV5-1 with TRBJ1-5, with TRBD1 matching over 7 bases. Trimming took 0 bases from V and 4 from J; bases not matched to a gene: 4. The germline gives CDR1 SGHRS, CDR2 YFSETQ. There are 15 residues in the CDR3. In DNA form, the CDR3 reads TGCGCCAGCAGCTTGGAGGGGGCCGCTAATCAGCCCCAGCATTTT. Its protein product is CASSLEGAANQPQHF.